A single sample gave rise to the 6 T cell receptor beta chains below, sequenced in a study of CD8 T cells in Susac syndrome. It was with random hexamers that roughly 0.45 to 1 ug RNA was reverse transcribed. TCRdb reprocessed the immunoSEQ multiplex PCR reads with MiXCR, giving one entry per CDR3 protein. This table holds 95,000 to 150,000 distinct CDR3 sequences, just over 95% found once. Material: CD4+ T cells from PBMCs. The receptors were sampled from a human donor with Susac syndrome.

This clonotype has only one observation. The V gene is TRBV12-3 or TRBV12-4, the J gene TRBJ1-5; 8 positions agree with TRBD1. V shed 2 bases, J shed 5 bases, and the junction held 5 bases outside the gene matches. There are 15 residues in the CDR3. DNA for the CDR3: TGTGCCAGCAGTTTAATGGACAGGGCGTATCAGCCCCAGCATTTT. Amino acid sequence: CASSLMDRAYQPQHF.

The V gene is TRBV7-3, the J gene TRBJ1-1; D remains unclear. Per germline, CDR1 SGHTA and CDR2 FQGTGA. Deletions cut 3 bases from V and 1 base from J, with 6 bases between. This CDR3 has 13 amino acids. The CDR3 DNA is TGTGCCAGCAGCTTCCAACAGAACACTGAAGCTTTCTTT. It yields the protein CASSFQQNTEAFF.

J is TRBJ1-1 and V is TRBV9; D is ambiguous. The CDR3 runs to 14 residues. Per germline, CDR1 SGDLS and CDR2 YYNGEE. The germline V and J ends were trimmed by 0 bases and 6 bases, with 12 bases remaining between them. The CDR3 spells CASSVAGFGAEAFF. The DNA of the CDR3 is TGTGCCAGCAGCGTAGCTGGGTTCGGGGCTGAAGCTTTCTTT.

The V gene is TRBV9, the J gene TRBJ2-1, with 9 bases lining up with TRBD2. This CDR3 has 14 amino acids. The J segment lost 8 bases and the V segment lost 3 bases, leaving 6 bases of the junction unmatched. Germline CDR1 reads SGDLS; CDR2 reads YYNGEE. The CDR3 DNA follows: TGTGCCAGCAGCGCCGGCGGGAGGGTCGATGAGCAGTTCTTC. Its translation is CASSAGGRVDEQFF. Combining the CDR3 with reference TRBV9 and TRBJ2-1 gives the whole variable domain DSGVTQTPKHLITATGQRVTLRCSPRSGDLSVYWYQQSLDQGLQFLIQYYNGEERAKGNILERFSAQQFPDLHSELNLSSLELGDSALYFCASSAGGRVDEQFFGPGTRLTVL.

J is TRBJ1-2 and V is TRBV30; D unresolved. Germline loops: CDR1 GTSNPN, CDR2 SVGIG (reference sequence). V lost 0 bases and J lost 4, with 12 bases in between. The CDR3 spans 14 residues. The CDR3 bases are TGTGCCTGGAGTGTACAGCCGGGAAGCTATGGCTACACCTTC. It codes for CAWSVQPGSYGYTF.

The chain recombines TRBV24-1 with TRBJ2-3, with 8 bases matching TRBD2. V lost 0 bases to trimming and J lost 8 bases; unmatched junction nucleotides: 3. Germline V gene sequence: CDR1 KGHDR, CDR2 SFDVKD. There are 14 residues in the CDR3. The chain's CDR3 is CATSDLTSGGTQYF. For the CDR3, the DNA is TGTGCCACCAGTGATTTGACTAGCGGCGGTACGCAGTATTTT.